Sequencing of this TCR beta chain was carried out in a study of T cells in localized non-small cell lung cancer. Regarding the study as a whole: Longer overall survival associated with higher blood T cell density; shorter survival with higher adjacent-lung clonality. Because only a single region of the tumor was sequenced, heterogeneity remains possible. Peak T cell clonality was found in uninvolved adjacent lung, exceeding tumor. Median approximately 61 top-100 tumor clones were shared with paired adjacent lung.

This clone was seen only once. Its antigen is unidentified. Sequenced by immunoSEQ multiplex PCR; TCRdb stores in-frame clones only, minus some. The data show around 40,000 clones, around nine tenths seen once. The sequencing used peripheral blood, collected before any cancer treatment. This receptor was obtained from a female donor of 60 years or more with stage I squamous cell lung carcinoma.

CDR3 protein: CASSMGDLGHEKLFF. The CDR3 nucleotides read TGTGCCAGTAGTATGGGGGACTTGGGCCATGAAAAACTGTTTTTT. This chain joins TRBV19 and TRBJ1-4; D possibly corresponds to TRBD1 (5 bases). Trimming pared 3 bases from V and 6 bases from J, leaving 14 bases between. Germline CDR1 and CDR2: LNHDA and SQIVND (reference sequence). The CDR3 has 15 amino acids.